The present TCR beta chain was sequenced within a study of CD8+CD57+ T cells in acquired aplastic anemia. CD8+CD57+ cell expansion, shown by flow cytometry, had occurred in the patients selected for sequencing. Whole-study results and caveats: Patients and controls shared twenty-nine CD8+ CDR3 sequences.

Genomic DNA was employed as the template in profiling TCR beta VDJ and CDR3. In TCRdb, the reads were re-called with MiXCR into one record per CDR3 protein. The table has under 200,000 distinct CDR3 sequences, less than 60% seen once. This clonotype was found many times. Its antigen is undetermined. The CDR3 sequence is 14 residues long. The junction had 10 bases not matched to a gene; V was cut back by 5 bases and J by 10 bases. CDR1 and CDR2 (germline): LNHDA, SQIVND (reference sequence). The sample consisted of sorted CD4+, CD8+, or CD8+CD57+ T cells (not recorded which) from PBMCs. The gene calls are TRBV19 and TRBJ1-4, with 7 bases that match TRBD1. The receptor comes from a human donor with aplastic anemia. The CDR3 sequence is CASSEGTAVSKLFF. The CDR3 nucleotides read TGTGCCAGTAGTGAAGGGACAGCGGTCTCAAAACTGTTTTTT.